What follows are 27 T cell receptor beta chains derived from one specimen sequenced in a study of blood T cell repertoires in COVID-19. TCRdb's copy holds only in-frame clones and misses some; the assay was immunoSEQ multiplex PCR. Of fewer than 500,000 clones in the sample, around 89% were seen once. Sequencing used PBMCs or T cells enriched from blood (not recorded which). These receptors were collected from a man between 25 and 39 years old who had recovered from COVID-19.

The chain employs TRBV4-1 and TRBJ2-2; TRBD2 matches 8 bases. Germline values: CDR1 MGHRA, CDR2 YSYEKL. The J segment lost 1 base and the V segment lost 4 bases, leaving 8 bases of the junction unmatched. The CDR3 is 17 residues long. CDR3 amino acids: CASSRAGAGVNTGELFF. The CDR3 DNA sequence: TGCGCCAGCAGCCGAGCGGGGGCGGGGGTGAACACCGGGGAGCTGTTTTTT.

The J gene is TRBJ2-1, the V gene TRBV11-3; 7 positions match TRBD1. V was clipped by 5 bases and J by 11 bases; unmatched bases: 9. The CDR3 has 13 residues. The V gene's germline CDR1 is SGHNT and CDR2 YENEEA. The CDR3 DNA is TGTGCCAGCAGCCCCATAGGGACAGACAAGCAGTTCTTC. Translation gives CASSPIGTDKQFF.

The chain links TRBV28 to TRBJ2-7, with 9 bases identical to TRBD2. Germline loops: CDR1 MDHEN, CDR2 SYDVKM. This CDR3 is built from 13 residues. The trim removed 3 bases at V and 9 bases at J, leaving 6 bases unmatched. The CDR3: CASSLASGNGQYF. CDR3 sequence (DNA): TGTGCCAGCAGTTTGGCTAGCGGGAATGGGCAGTACTTC. Together with reference TRBV28 and TRBJ2-7, the CDR3 gives the full variable domain: DVKVTQSSRYLVKRTGEKVFLECVQDMDHENMFWYRQDPGLGLRLIYFSYDVKMKEKGDIPEGYSVSREKKERFSLILESASTNQTSMYLCASSLASGNGQYFGPGTRLTVT.

Only one count was recorded for this clone. The rearrangement uses TRBV7-9 and TRBJ2-3; no firm D call. Germline V CDR1 and CDR2: SEHNR, FQNEAQ (reference sequence). CDR3 length equals 12 residues. Trimming pared 5 bases from V and 5 bases from J, leaving 8 bases between. In nucleotides, the CDR3 is TGTGCCAGCAGCCTTCTAGAAGATACGCAGTATTTT. This translates into CASSLLEDTQYF. Complete variable domain (other parts from reference TRBV7-9 and TRBJ2-3): DTGVSQNPRHKITKRGQNVTFRCDPISEHNRLYWYRQTLGQGPEFLTYFQNEAQLEKSRLLSDRFSAERPKGSFSTLEIQRTEQGDSAMYLCASSLLEDTQYFGPGTRLTVL.

The chain couples TRBV28 to TRBJ1-2, with 10 bases that match TRBD1. This CDR3 contains 16 residues. The trim removed 5 bases at V and 8 bases at J, leaving 14 bases unmatched. The germline V gene has CDR1 MDHEN and CDR2 SYDVKM. The CDR3 bases are TGTGCCAGCAGTGAAAATGACAGGGGGCTAGGGGAAGGCTACACCTTC. Its protein is CASSENDRGLGEGYTF.

This chain uses TRBV28 with TRBJ1-3; a possible D gene is TRBD1 (6 bases). Germline CDR1 is MDHEN and CDR2 is SYDVKM. Trimming left V 1 base short and J 2 bases short, with 9 bases between. There are 15 residues in the CDR3. The DNA of the CDR3 is TGTGCCAGCAGTTTATTACAGGGACCTGGAAACACCATATATTTT. This translates into CASSLLQGPGNTIYF.

The rearrangement joins TRBV6-4 to TRBJ1-5; tentatively, D is TRBD1 (6 bases). Germline V gene data show CDR1 as MRHNA and CDR2 as SNTAGT. The V gene lost 3 bases and the J gene lost 7 bases, with 13 bases spanning the gap. The CDR3 has 14 residues. The CDR3 is CASSENGGGQPQHF. The CDR3 nucleotides are TGTGCCAGCAGTGAGAATGGGGGCGGACAGCCCCAGCATTTT.

The V gene is TRBV3-1 (or the pseudogene TRBV3-2), the J gene TRBJ2-7, with TRBD2 identical over 7 bases. The CDR3 covers 14 residues. CDR1 is LGHDT, CDR2 YNNKEL, per germline (reference sequence). The V segment lost 2 bases and the J segment 3 bases; nucleotides outside the gene matches: 4. The CDR3 loop reads CASSQRAGSYEQYF. CDR3 nucleotide sequence: TGTGCCAGCAGCCAAAGAGCGGGAAGCTACGAGCAGTACTTC.

Relative to its sample, this clone is medium-sized. This sequence joins TRBV6-1 and TRBJ2-3; D is unclear. This CDR3 has 15 residues. V lost 1 base and J 2 bases, leaving 10 bases between the germline ends. The germline V gene encodes CDR1 MNHNS and CDR2 SASEGT. The CDR3 DNA sequence: TGTGCCAGCAGTGAAGATCGCGGCCACACAGATACGCAGTATTTT. Translated, it gives CASSEDRGHTDTQYF.

This chain uses TRBV9 with TRBJ2-1; 9 nucleotides agree with TRBD2. J gave up 7 bases and V 0 bases, and 8 bases lay outside the gene matches. This CDR3 region has 16 residues. Germline loops: CDR1 SGDLS, CDR2 YYNGEE. The CDR3 is CASSVAAVAGANEQFF. CDR3 in DNA: TGTGCCAGCAGCGTAGCCGCGGTAGCGGGAGCGAATGAGCAGTTCTTC.

The chain has TRBV10-2 and TRBJ1-6; a weak D match, TRBD1 (6 bases). Trimming shortened V by 3 bases and J by 5 bases, and 20 bases separated the two germline ends. Germline values: CDR1 WSHSY, CDR2 SAAADI. The CDR3 has 18 amino acids. The DNA for the CDR3 is TGCGCCAGCAGTGAAAAAGGGGACACAGTCCTAGATAATTCACCCCTCCACTTT. The encoded protein is CASSEKGDTVLDNSPLHF.

The chain joins TRBV6-5 to TRBJ1-2; D gene ambiguous. Trimming took off 4 bases at V and 10 bases at J, with 13 bases between the two ends. The CDR3 is 12 residues long. In germline, CDR1 is MNHEY, CDR2 SVGAGI. The DNA for the CDR3 is TGTGCCAGCAGTTCGACTGGGTCCTCCTACACCTTC. Translated: CASSSTGSSYTF.

The chain links TRBV27 to TRBJ2-5; 15 bases are shared with TRBD2. Germline lookup yields CDR1 MNHEY and CDR2 SMNVEV (reference sequence). The CDR3 extends over 17 amino acids. Losses at the gene ends were 4 bases for V and 5 bases for J; bases not matched to a gene: 8. CDR3 DNA: TGTGCCAGCAGTTCCCCGGGACTAGCGGGAGGAAGGGAGACCCAGTACTTC. Translating gives CASSSPGLAGGRETQYF.

This chain connects TRBV12-5 to TRBJ2-1, with a possible D match to TRBD2 (5 bases). This CDR3 comprises 14 residues. Looked up from germline, CDR1 is LGHNT and CDR2 is FRNRAP. V lost 7 bases and J lost 5, with 15 bases in between. The CDR3 spells CASVGRDRDNEQFF. The CDR3 DNA follows: TGTGCTAGTGTTGGGAGAGATCGGGACAATGAGCAGTTCTTC. The full variable domain, its missing parts supplied by reference TRBV12-5 and TRBJ2-1, is DARVTQTPRHKVTEMGQEVTMRCQPILGHNTVFWYRQTMMQGLELLAYFRNRAPLDDSGMPKDRFSAEMPDATLATLKIQPSEPRDSAVYFCASVGRDRDNEQFFGPGTRLTVL.

This rearrangement joins TRBV6-5 to TRBJ2-1, with 8 bases identical to TRBD2. The germline V gene encodes CDR1 MNHEY and CDR2 SVGAGI. After removal of 2 bases from V and 10 bases from J, the junction contained 4 bases not matched to a gene. The CDR3 has 13 residues. The CDR3 bases are TGTGCCAGCAGTTACCGACTAGCGACCGAGCAGTTCTTC. Translating it yields CASSYRLATEQFF.

CDR3 loop: CASSLEGGLSMSTEAFF. The CDR3 region has the DNA TGTGCCAGCAGCTTAGAGGGGGGGCTTTCAATGAGCACTGAAGCTTTCTTT. The chain combines TRBV7-2 with TRBJ1-1, with a possible D match to TRBD1 (6 bases). The CDR3 runs 17 residues. Per the germline V gene, CDR1 is SGHTA and CDR2 is FQGNSA. V lost 1 base, J lost 4 bases, and 19 bases lay in between. The whole variable domain, filled in from reference TRBV7-2 and TRBJ1-1, reads GAGVSQSPSNKVTEKGKDVELRCDPISGHTALYWYRQSLGQGLEFLIYFQGNSAPDKSGLPSDRFSAERTGGSVSTLTIQRTQQEDSAVYLCASSLEGGLSMSTEAFFGQGTRLTVV.

V gene TRBV2 combines with J gene TRBJ1-6; 7 bases map to TRBD1. Germline CDR1 and CDR2: SNHLY and FYNNEI. This CDR3 comprises 14 residues. The V segment lost 7 bases and the J segment 7 bases; nucleotides outside the gene matches: 7. The CDR3, as DNA: TGTGCCAGCACATTAGCAGGGGGAAATTCACCCCTCCACTTT. This encodes CASTLAGGNSPLHF.

The chain is built from TRBV29-1 and TRBJ2-3; D possibly corresponds to TRBD2 (5 bases). Germline V gene lookup returns CDR1 SQVTM and CDR2 ANQGSEA. The CDR3 is made up of 11 amino acids. Deletions cut 7 bases from V and 0 bases from J, with 5 bases between. This CDR3 is CSGGSTDTQYF. In DNA, the CDR3 is TGCAGCGGAGGGAGCACAGATACGCAGTATTTT.

This chain joins TRBV5-6 and TRBJ2-5; 8 nucleotides align to TRBD1. The length of the CDR3 is 17 residues. The junction had 17 bases not matched to a gene; V was cut back by 5 bases and J by 5 bases. Germline CDR1 and CDR2: SGHDT and YYEEEE. As DNA, the CDR3 is TGTGCCAGCAGGCCTCAGGGGGCAGGGGGCGTCATGGAGACCCAGTACTTC. Translating gives CASRPQGAGGVMETQYF.

The V and J genes are TRBV10-3 and TRBJ2-2; 12 positions agree with TRBD2. This CDR3 is built from 16 residues. Germline CDR1 reads ENHRY; CDR2 reads SYGVKD. The CDR3 loop reads CASGELGLAGTGELFF. CDR3 nucleotides: TGTGCATCCGGGGAGCTCGGACTAGCGGGGACCGGGGAGCTGTTTTTT.

The V call is TRBV7-9, the J call TRBJ1-1; tentative D call: TRBD1 (6 bases). The CDR3 is made up of 12 amino acids. The germline V and J ends were trimmed by 5 bases and 11 bases, with 15 bases remaining between them. Germline CDR1 reads SEHNR; CDR2 reads FQNEAQ (reference sequence). This CDR3 is CASSEGVRVAFF. The CDR3 bases are TGTGCCAGCAGCGAGGGGGTGCGGGTCGCTTTCTTT.

As to this clone: This sample includes further DNA sequences coding for the same CDR3. This chain uses TRBV28 with TRBJ1-2; tentatively, D is TRBD1 (5 bases). The CDR3 is 12 residues long. Per germline, CDR1 MDHEN and CDR2 SYDVKM. Deletions cut 3 bases from V and 4 bases from J, with 6 bases between. The CDR3 region has the DNA TGTGCCAGCAGTTTGCAGGGCTATGGCTACACCTTC. As protein: CASSLQGYGYTF.

V usage is TRBV5-4 and J usage is TRBJ2-7, with 12 bases matching TRBD2. V was clipped by 3 bases and J by 0 bases; unmatched bases: 4. CDR1 and CDR2 (germline): SGHNT, YYREEE (reference sequence). The CDR3 covers 16 residues. The CDR3 sequence: CASSSVTSGSSYEQYF. The CDR3 DNA reads as TGTGCCAGCAGCTCTGTGACTAGCGGGAGCTCCTACGAGCAGTACTTC.

V is TRBV28 and J is TRBJ1-1; TRBD1 aligns across 8 bases. The germline V gene has CDR1 MDHEN and CDR2 SYDVKM. The V and J ends lost 4 bases and 1 base, in that order; junction bases with no gene match: 8. The CDR3 extends over 16 amino acids. CDR3: CASSSGGAGRNTEAFF. The CDR3 region has the DNA TGTGCCAGCAGTTCAGGGGGCGCGGGTAGGAACACTGAAGCTTTCTTT.

The chain couples TRBV28 to TRBJ1-1; the match to TRBD1 covers 10 bases. The V gene end was trimmed by 5 bases and the J gene end by 6 bases; junction bases not matched to a gene: 15. This CDR3 has 17 residues. Germline values: CDR1 MDHEN, CDR2 SYDVKM. CDR3 sequence: CASSTSGTGVRLAEAFF. CDR3 DNA sequence: TGTGCCAGCAGTACTTCTGGGACAGGGGTTAGGCTGGCTGAAGCTTTCTTT.

This chain connects TRBV27 to TRBJ1-5; D remains ambiguous. The CDR3 is 13 amino acids. V lost 2 bases and J lost 3, with 5 bases in between. The germline V gene has CDR1 MNHEY and CDR2 SMNVEV (reference sequence). For the CDR3, the DNA is TGTGCCAGCAGTTTAACCTACAATCAGCCCCAGCATTTT. It specifies CASSLTYNQPQHF.

The chain carries TRBV11-2 and TRBJ2-7, with 8 positions matching TRBD1. The CDR3 consists of 15 residues. The V segment lost 5 bases and the J segment 3 bases; nucleotides outside the gene matches: 9. Germline V gene sequence: CDR1 SGHAT, CDR2 FQNNGV. The CDR3 reads CASSRTDREGYEQYF. The CDR3 DNA is TGTGCCAGCAGCCGGACGGACAGGGAAGGCTACGAGCAGTACTTC.